One sample yielded the 14 T cell receptor beta chains listed below, sequenced in a study of blood T cell repertoires in COVID-19. Measured with immunoSEQ multiplex PCR; TCRdb has only the in-frame clones, and not every one. The sample includes more than 25,000 clones, 70% to 85% of them seen just once. The sample was peripheral blood. These receptors all come from a woman aged 80 or over with acute or convalescent COVID-19.

This clone was observed a handful of times. The chain couples TRBV19 to TRBJ1-3; 7 bases are shared with TRBD1. The CDR3 runs 12 residues. V trimming: 10 bases; J trimming: 4 bases; junction bases outside the gene matches: 4. The germline V gene encodes CDR1 LNHDA and CDR2 SQIVND (reference sequence). The CDR3 loop is CATGTDGNTIYF. CDR3 nucleotides: TGTGCCACCGGGACAGACGGAAACACCATATATTTT.

This rearrangement joins TRBV18 to TRBJ2-6; 8 bases match TRBD1. The CDR3 has 15 amino acids. The V gene end was trimmed by 3 bases and the J gene end by 2 bases; junction bases not matched to a gene: 0. Germline-derived CDR1 and CDR2 are KGHSH and LQKENI. The CDR3 loop is CASSPTGAGANVLTF. CDR3 bases: TGTGCCAGCTCACCGACAGGGGCTGGGGCCAACGTCCTGACTTTC.

The V gene is TRBV15, the J gene TRBJ1-2; 10 bases match TRBD1. Germline V gives CDR1 LNHNV, CDR2 YYDKDF (reference sequence). This CDR3 region has 21 residues. V shed 2 bases and J 3 bases; nucleotides not matched to a gene: 21. The CDR3 sequence: CATSRYRGPSGTGDFYYGYTF. DNA of the CDR3: TGTGCCACCAGCAGATACCGGGGGCCTTCCGGGACAGGGGATTTTTACTATGGCTACACCTTC.

The V gene is TRBV11-2, the J gene TRBJ1-4; D unclear. Trimming stripped 5 bases from V and 5 bases from J, with 15 bases between. The CDR3 totals 15 residues. The germline V gene encodes CDR1 SGHAT and CDR2 FQNNGV. CDR3 sequence: CASSRTYEPNEKLFF. In DNA form, the CDR3 reads TGTGCCAGCAGCAGAACGTACGAGCCGAATGAAAAACTGTTTTTT. Based on the CDR3 plus reference TRBV11-2 and TRBJ1-4, the full variable domain is EAGVAQSPRYKIIEKRQSVAFWCNPISGHATLYWYQQILGQGPKLLIQFQNNGVVDDSQLPKDRFSAERLKGVDSTLKIQPAKLEDSAVYLCASSRTYEPNEKLFFGSGTQLSVL.

This chain uses TRBV7-2 with TRBJ2-7; D is possibly TRBD2 (5 bases). Trimming stripped 1 base from V and 7 bases from J, with 8 bases between. Germline loops: CDR1 SGHTA, CDR2 FQGNSA. The CDR3 runs to 12 residues. The CDR3 here is CASSLDSGEQYF. CDR3 in DNA: TGTGCCAGCAGCTTAGATTCGGGAGAGCAGTACTTC.

This clone was detected only once. The gene calls are TRBV2 and TRBJ1-1, with D perhaps matching TRBD1 (6 bases). This CDR3 has 13 amino acids. Between the trimmed V and J ends, which lost 8 bases and 7 bases, there was a span of 17 bases. Germline V CDR1 and CDR2: SNHLY, FYNNEI. The CDR3 region has the DNA TGTGCCAGCTCCCTCGGGGGGCACCTTGAAGCTTTCTTT. Amino acid sequence: CASSLGGHLEAFF.

The chain uses TRBV2 and TRBJ2-2, with a possible D match to TRBD1 (6 bases). Germline loops: CDR1 SNHLY, CDR2 FYNNEI. This CDR3 spans 14 amino acids. Trimming took off 8 bases at V and 6 bases at J, with 16 bases between the two ends. The CDR3, as DNA: TGTGCCAGCCGATTGACAGGAAACGCCGGGGAGCTGTTTTTT. It encodes CASRLTGNAGELFF.

In this sample, this clone turned up a few times. This chain uses TRBV3-1 (or the pseudogene TRBV3-2) with TRBJ2-7, with 7 bases fitting TRBD2. J gave up 0 bases and V 6 bases, and 5 bases lay outside the gene matches. The CDR3 has 14 residues. Germline V CDR1 and CDR2: LGHDT, YNNKEL (reference sequence). This chain's CDR3 is CASRPGGTSYEQYF. The DNA of the CDR3 is TGTGCCAGCAGACCCGGGGGGACCTCCTACGAGCAGTACTTC.

The chain carries TRBV29-1 and TRBJ2-3, with D possibly TRBD2 on 6 matching bases. V lost 7 bases to trimming and J lost 2 bases, with 19 bases between them. Germline V lookup: CDR1 SQVTM, CDR2 ANQGSEA. The CDR3 spans 15 residues. Written as DNA, the CDR3 is TGCAGCGAACTGGGTCTTGGGGGGAACACAGATACGCAGTATTTT. Translating it yields CSELGLGGNTDTQYF.

The rearrangement uses TRBV29-1 and TRBJ2-7; D unresolved. The germline V and J ends were trimmed by 1 base and 2 bases, with 3 bases remaining between them. The germline V gene has CDR1 SQVTM and CDR2 ANQGSEA. The CDR3 has 11 amino acids. The CDR3 loop is CSVEGPYEQYF. The DNA for the CDR3 is TGCAGCGTTGAAGGGCCCTACGAGCAGTACTTC.

This clone was observed a few times. The chain employs TRBV28 and TRBJ1-2, with TRBD1 as a possible D gene (6 bases). Per the germline V gene, CDR1 is MDHEN and CDR2 is SYDVKM. The CDR3 is 15 residues long. The V end lost 8 bases, the J end lost 4 bases, and 20 bases lay between the germline ends. CDR3 in DNA: TGTGCCAGCGCCACATGGGGGGGCGGGCTCTATGGCTACACCTTC. This sequence encodes CASATWGGGLYGYTF.

The chain links TRBV11-2 to TRBJ2-5; D possibly corresponds to TRBD1 (5 bases). The V and J ends lost 7 bases and 2 bases respectively, with 11 bases between them. Looked up from germline, CDR1 is SGHAT and CDR2 is FQNNGV. This CDR3 has 13 residues. The CDR3 sequence: CASNDSPQETQYF. CDR3 nucleotides: TGTGCCAGCAATGACAGCCCACAAGAGACCCAGTACTTC.

The gene calls are TRBV10-3 and TRBJ2-7; 12 nucleotides match TRBD2. This CDR3 spans 16 amino acids. V shed 10 bases, J shed 7 bases, and the junction held 17 bases outside the gene matches. Germline lookup yields CDR1 ENHRY and CDR2 SYGVKD. CDR3 residues: CATAATSGGPDAEQYF. The CDR3 DNA follows: TGTGCCACCGCCGCGACTAGCGGGGGTCCCGATGCGGAGCAGTACTTC.

The rearrangement joins TRBV29-1 to TRBJ2-3; 10 positions agree with TRBD1. Trimming cost V 3 bases and J 3 bases; bases outside gene matches: 6. The CDR3 sequence is 15 residues long. CDR1 and CDR2 (germline): SQVTM, ANQGSEA. The CDR3 DNA follows: TGCAGCGTTGACCCGGGACAGGGGTTAACAGATACGCAGTATTTT. Amino acids: CSVDPGQGLTDTQYF.